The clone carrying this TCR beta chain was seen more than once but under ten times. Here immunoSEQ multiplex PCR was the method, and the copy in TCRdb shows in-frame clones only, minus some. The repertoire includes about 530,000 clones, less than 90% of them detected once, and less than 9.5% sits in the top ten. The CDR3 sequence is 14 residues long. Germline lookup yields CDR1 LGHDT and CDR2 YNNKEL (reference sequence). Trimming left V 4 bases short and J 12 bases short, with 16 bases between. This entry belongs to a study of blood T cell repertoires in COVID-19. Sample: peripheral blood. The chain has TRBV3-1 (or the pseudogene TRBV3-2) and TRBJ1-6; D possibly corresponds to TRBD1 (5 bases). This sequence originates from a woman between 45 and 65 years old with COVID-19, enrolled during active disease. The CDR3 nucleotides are TGTGCCAGCAGCCCCGGGGGTCCGAAGTTACCCCTCCACTTT. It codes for CASSPGGPKLPLHF.